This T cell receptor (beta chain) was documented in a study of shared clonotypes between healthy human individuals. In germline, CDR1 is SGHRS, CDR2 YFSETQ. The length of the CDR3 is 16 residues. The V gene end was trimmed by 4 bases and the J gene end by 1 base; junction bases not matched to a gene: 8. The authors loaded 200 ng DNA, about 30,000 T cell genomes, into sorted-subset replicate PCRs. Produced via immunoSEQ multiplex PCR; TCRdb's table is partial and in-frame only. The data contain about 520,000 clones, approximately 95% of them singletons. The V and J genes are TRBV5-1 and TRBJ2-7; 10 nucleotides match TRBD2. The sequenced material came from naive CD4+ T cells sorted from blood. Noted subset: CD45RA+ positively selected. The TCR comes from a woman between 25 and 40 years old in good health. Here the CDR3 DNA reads TGCGCCAGCAGCCTCTCCCTAGCGGGAGATTCCTACGAGCAGTACTTC. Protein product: CASSLSLAGDSYEQYF.